This entry lists 14 T cell receptor beta chains sequenced from one sample in a study of metastatic and nonmetastatic thyroid tumors. TCRdb recomputed clones from the PCR reads via MiXCR. The data contain some 17,000 clones, 27% of them singletons. All patients were treatment-naive before thyroid surgery. The sample taken for sequencing was adjacent normal tissue. All receptors derive from a female donor with papillary thyroid cancer or a benign thyroid nodule (not recorded which). Some clones in this sample may be carry-over from other donors' samples.

This clone was detected once. The chain uses TRBV7-2 and TRBJ1-4, with a weak D call TRBD1 (5 bases). The CDR3 covers 15 residues. Between the trimmed V and J ends, which lost 1 base and 8 bases, there was a span of 14 bases. CDR1 is SGHTA, CDR2 FQGNSA, per germline. DNA for the CDR3: TGTGCCAGCAGCTTAGTCTCTAGCGGGGCGGAAAAACTGTTTTTT. It specifies CASSLVSSGAEKLFF.

There are a few counts of this clone. V gene TRBV3-1 combines with J gene TRBJ1-5; 9 nucleotides agree with TRBD1. Germline CDR1 reads LGHDT; CDR2 reads YNNKEL (reference sequence). V gave up 4 bases and J gave up 4 bases; unmatched junction bases: 2. The CDR3 extends over 14 amino acids. CDR3 sequence: CASSPGTGNQPQHF. As DNA, the CDR3 is TGTGCCAGCAGCCCCGGGACAGGGAATCAGCCCCAGCATTTT.

The V gene is TRBV18, the J gene TRBJ2-7; D remains ambiguous. V shed 3 bases and J shed 7 bases, with 16 bases lying between them. Germline assignment: CDR1 KGHSH and CDR2 LQKENI. This CDR3 spans 14 amino acids. CDR3 protein: CASSPFITEREQYF. DNA of the CDR3: TGTGCCAGCTCACCTTTTATCACAGAAAGGGAGCAGTACTTC.

The V call is TRBV27, the J call TRBJ1-5; D not certain. The V gene lost 3 bases and the J gene lost 0 bases, with 9 bases spanning the gap. Germline lookup yields CDR1 MNHEY and CDR2 SMNVEV (reference sequence). This CDR3 comprises 15 residues. The CDR3 region is CASSLESDSNQPQHF. CDR3 sequence (DNA): TGTGCCAGCAGTTTGGAGTCCGATAGCAATCAGCCCCAGCATTTT.

This clone was seen only a few times. This chain uses TRBV12-3 or TRBV12-4 with TRBJ1-1, with D hard to call. Trimming pared 3 bases from V and 6 bases from J, leaving 11 bases between. The CDR3 runs 13 residues. The CDR3 DNA is TGTGCCAGCAGTTTGGGTGGCTACGCTGAAGCTTTCTTT. This translates into CASSLGGYAEAFF.

The CDR3 nucleotides are TGTGCCAGCAGGTTAGGCACTAATTCACCCCTCCACTTT. Encoded protein: CASRLGTNSPLHF. The V call is TRBV25-1, the J call TRBJ1-6; D call uncertain. This CDR3 is built from 13 residues. Germline values: CDR1 MGHDK, CDR2 SYGVNS. The V and J ends lost 6 bases and 6 bases respectively, with 9 bases between them. The full variable domain, rest sourced from reference TRBV25-1 and TRBJ1-6, is EADIYQTPRYLVIGTGKKITLECSQTMGHDKMYWYQQDPGMELHLIHYSYGVNSTEKGDLSSESTVSRIRTEHFPLTLESARPSHTSQYLCASRLGTNSPLHFGNGTRLTVT.

The genes are TRBV7-2 and TRBJ2-7, with 7 positions matching TRBD2. Germline V lookup: CDR1 SGHTA, CDR2 FQGNSA. The CDR3 contains 16 residues. V dropped 0 bases and J dropped 1; count of bases not matched to a gene: 6. The CDR3 coding sequence is TGTGCCAGCAGCTTAGCGGCTAGCGGAGGGTCCTACGAGCAGTACTTC. It specifies CASSLAASGGSYEQYF.

Only a few counts were recorded for this clone. The rearrangement links TRBV28 to TRBJ2-7, with D unclear. V was clipped by 5 bases and J by 4 bases, with 6 bases between them. The CDR3 length is 11 residues. From germline, CDR1 is MDHEN and CDR2 SYDVKM. CDR3 sequence: CASSTAYEQYF. The CDR3 DNA is TGTGCCAGCAGTACAGCGTACGAGCAGTACTTC.

The chain carries TRBV4-1 and TRBJ2-5; 7 nucleotides align to TRBD2. The ends lost 3 bases at V and 7 bases at J; junction bases unmatched: 20. The length of the CDR3 is 18 residues. CDR1 and CDR2 (germline): MGHRA, YSYEKL. CDR3 in DNA: TGCGCCAGCAGCCAGCAAGAGCTGGCGAAGCGGGATGCAGGGACCCAGTACTTC. Amino acids: CASSQQELAKRDAGTQYF.

The chain uses TRBV20-1 and TRBJ2-2, with 7 bases identical to TRBD1. Germline lookup yields CDR1 DFQATT and CDR2 SNEGSKA (reference sequence). This CDR3 is 14 amino acids long. The trim removed 4 bases at V and 1 base at J, leaving 3 bases unmatched. CDR3 in amino acids: CSAMGQRNTGELFF. The CDR3 DNA sequence: TGCAGTGCTATGGGACAGCGGAACACCGGGGAGCTGTTTTTT.

This clone was detected a few times. V and J are TRBV6-2 or TRBV6-3 and TRBJ2-1; D call uncertain. Trimming removed 4 bases at V and 10 bases at J, with 5 bases between. The CDR3 spans 10 residues. The germline V gene has CDR1 MNHEY and CDR2 SVGEGT. The CDR3 DNA sequence: TGTGCCAGCAGTTGGCCGGAGCAGTTCTTC. It specifies CASSWPEQFF.

This clone is judged large. The chain carries TRBV12-3 or TRBV12-4 and TRBJ2-7; D gene ambiguous. This CDR3 has 12 residues. Deletions cut 3 bases from V and 7 bases from J, with 10 bases between. The CDR3 sequence is CASSFGPREQYF. In DNA, the CDR3 is TGTGCCAGCAGTTTTGGGCCCCGAGAGCAGTACTTC.

This rearrangement joins TRBV28 to TRBJ2-5; no definite D call. The CDR3 consists of 14 residues. V shed 2 bases and J shed 5 bases, with 12 bases lying between them. Germline V gene sequence: CDR1 MDHEN, CDR2 SYDVKM. The CDR3 coding sequence is TGTGCCAGCAGTTTACGACGTCTGGTGGAGACCCAGTACTTC. Residues: CASSLRRLVETQYF.

The chain joins TRBV19 to TRBJ2-7; 15 bases align to TRBD2. The CDR3 has 20 residues. Per the germline V gene, CDR1 is LNHDA and CDR2 is SQIVND (reference sequence). J was trimmed by 2 bases and V by 4 bases; bases with no gene match: 15. The CDR3 nucleotides read TGTGCCAGTAGTACGCGACCCGGGACTAGCGGGAGGATTTCGACCTACGAGCAGTACTTC. Protein sequence: CASSTRPGTSGRISTYEQYF. The variable domain in full, completed from reference TRBV19 and TRBJ2-7, reads DGGITQSPKYLFRKEGQNVTLSCEQNLNHDAMYWYRQDPGQGLRLIYYSQIVNDFQKGDIAEGYSVSREKKESFPLTVTSAQKNPTAFYLCASSTRPGTSGRISTYEQYFGPGTRLTVT.